This T cell receptor (beta chain) was captured in a study of blood T cell repertoires in COVID-19. Overall study context: The analysed material was cDNA or gDNA that came from T cells, B-cell-depleted T cells, or PBMCs.

Participant age was about 18 to 100 years, and participants resided in approximately 25 US areas. Cohorts were determined from participant-reported clinical history. In the original analysis: The assay estimated nucleated cells by amplifying reference gene primers. The table came from immunoSEQ multiplex PCR; TCRdb's copy has only in-frame clones and leaves some out. V and J calls and clone size are as listed in that table; D and trimming were resolved from the DNA. Here the sample spans 400,000 to 500,000 clones, roughly 88% being singletons. Trimming left V 9 bases short and J 7 bases short, with 13 bases between. Germline V gives CDR1 LNHNV, CDR2 YYDKDF (reference sequence). The CDR3 totals 12 residues.

This clonotype was sampled from a woman in her 40s who had recovered from COVID-19. The source material was PBMCs or T cells enriched from blood (not recorded which). V gene TRBV15 combines with J gene TRBJ1-5, with D uncertain. CDR3 bases: TGTGCCACTAGCGCACTCGAGCAGCCCCAGCATTTT. Translated: CATSALEQPQHF.